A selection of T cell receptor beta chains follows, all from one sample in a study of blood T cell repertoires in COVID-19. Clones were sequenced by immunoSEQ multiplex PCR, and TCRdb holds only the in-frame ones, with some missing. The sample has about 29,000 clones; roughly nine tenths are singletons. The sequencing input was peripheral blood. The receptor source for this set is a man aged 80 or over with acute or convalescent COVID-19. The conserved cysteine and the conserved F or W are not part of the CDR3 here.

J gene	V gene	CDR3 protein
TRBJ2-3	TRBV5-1	ASSRLAGSTDTQY
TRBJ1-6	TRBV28	ASSFRATLH
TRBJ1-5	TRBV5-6	ASSWGTGSGQPQH
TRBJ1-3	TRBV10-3	AISRKTQTGNTIY
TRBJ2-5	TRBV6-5	ASSPRWGSETQY
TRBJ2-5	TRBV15	ATSNPGQGQETQY
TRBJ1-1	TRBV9	ASSVVGGGGTEAF
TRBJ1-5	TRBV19	ASTNNLGGNQPQH
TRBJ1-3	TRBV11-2	ASSFLSGNTIY
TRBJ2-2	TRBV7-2	ASSRDTNTGELF
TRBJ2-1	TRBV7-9	ASSLTGRGPYNEQF
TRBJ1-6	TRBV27	ASSRDRARESSYNSPLH
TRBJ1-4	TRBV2	ASSTGVEEKLF
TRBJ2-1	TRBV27	ASSSRGGEQF
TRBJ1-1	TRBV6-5	ASSYSKQAGAEAF
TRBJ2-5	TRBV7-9	ASSPRTAQETQY
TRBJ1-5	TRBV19	ASREGLNQPQH
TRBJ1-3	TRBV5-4	ASSLAGRNTIY
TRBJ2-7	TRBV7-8	ASSSGELFGSYEQY
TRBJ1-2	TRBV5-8	ASSARDRLNYGYT
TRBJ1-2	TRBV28	ASSKQTGTYGYT
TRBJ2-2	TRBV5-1	ASTMNGANTGELF
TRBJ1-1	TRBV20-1	SASKRAQAF
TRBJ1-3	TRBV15	ATSRGTTGSGNTIY
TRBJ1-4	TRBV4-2	ASSFGQSTNEKLF
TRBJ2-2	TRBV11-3	ASSPRRGENTGELF
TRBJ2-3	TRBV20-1	SASDPRTSVHTQY
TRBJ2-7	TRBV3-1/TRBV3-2	ASSQRTGDYEQY
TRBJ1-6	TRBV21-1	ASPQGDTRGSPLH
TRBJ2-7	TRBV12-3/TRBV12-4	ASRTGIYEQY
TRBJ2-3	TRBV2	ASSERLVSTDTQY
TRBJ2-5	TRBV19	ASSMDREETQY
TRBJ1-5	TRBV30	AWSTGDNQPQH
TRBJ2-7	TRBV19	ASSTRQGGSYEQY
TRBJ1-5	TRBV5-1	ASSPGTENQPQH
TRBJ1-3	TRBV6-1	ASSETSGLGNTIY
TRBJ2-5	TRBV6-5	ASSYSNRGQETQY
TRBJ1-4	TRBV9	ASSQAIDSYNEKLF
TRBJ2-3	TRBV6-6	ASRTSGADTQY
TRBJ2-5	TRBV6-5	ASSPIRGVETQY
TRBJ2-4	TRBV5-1	ASSLLGADIQY
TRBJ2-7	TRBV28	ASSFLDSYTYEQY
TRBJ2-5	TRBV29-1	SVTRQGETQY
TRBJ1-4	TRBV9	ASSSWAMDEKLF
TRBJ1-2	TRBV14	ASSPTAKSILKDRLYGYT
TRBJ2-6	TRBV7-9	ASSFGTGDSGANVLT
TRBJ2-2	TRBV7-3	ASSLTIYSYANTGELF
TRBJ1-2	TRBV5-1	AILQGNYGYT
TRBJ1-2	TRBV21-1	ASSKAPGHPYGYT
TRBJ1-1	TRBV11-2	ASSSTVEAF
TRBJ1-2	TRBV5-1	ASSLQDNYGYT
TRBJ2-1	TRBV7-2	ASSLGGRTSGLF
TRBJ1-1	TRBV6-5	ASSPDRRNTEAF
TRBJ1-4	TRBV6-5	ASRDILMSEKLF
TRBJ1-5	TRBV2	ASSAETGGLAQH
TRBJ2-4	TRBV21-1	ASTSFKEGRSKNIQY